This TCR beta chain was retrieved from a study of shared clonotypes between healthy human individuals. As for this clone: The target antigen is unknown.

Study-level points and caveats: The study sampled only blood, and tissue repertoires likely differ. Memory subsets generally showed smaller estimated richness than naive subsets did. Non-shared clonotypes had lower generation probabilities than clonotypes shared by all four sorted-subset donors.

Trimming left V 0 bases short and J 5 bases short, with 17 bases between. Germline values: CDR1 MNHNS, CDR2 SASEGT. The CDR3 extends over 16 amino acids. Evenly divided among several immunoSEQ plates was the genomic DNA of each subset. The assay was immunoSEQ multiplex PCR, and TCRdb's table has in-frame clones only and misses some. The data hold approximately 2,000,000 clones, with roughly 95% observed a single time. CD45RO-negative, CCR7-selected cells formed the naive CD8 fraction, which excluded terminally differentiated effector memory CD45RA+ cells. This TCR was sampled from a man between 18 and 35 years old in good health. Some clones in this sample may be carry-over from other donors' samples. The sequenced sample was naive CD8+ T cells from PBMCs. The V gene is TRBV6-1, the J gene TRBJ2-7; D perhaps matches TRBD1 (5 bases). CDR3: CASSEAMDTLSHEQYF. The CDR3 nucleotides are TGTGCCAGCAGTGAAGCAATGGACACCCTATCCCACGAGCAGTACTTC.